A selection of T cell receptor beta chains follows, all from one sample in a study of blood T cells in healthy people across ages. Using its own MiXCR run on the 5' RACE reads, TCRdb lists one record per CDR3 protein. The sample has 1.5 million to 2 million distinct CDR3 sequences, roughly 52% seen once. Input material: blood. The receptors derive from a woman aged 40 to 49 in good health. CDR3s leave out the opening cysteine and the closing phenylalanine or tryptophan.

V gene | CDR3 protein
TRBV9 | ASSASGGWETQY
TRBV4-3 | ASSLGGGGEETQY
TRBV6-5 | ASSADRLSYEQY
TRBV12-3/TRBV12-4 | ASTNERRRTEAF
TRBV27 | ASSPQGPLKSPLH
TRBV3-1 | ASSQDGTRRNIQY
TRBV12-3/TRBV12-4 | ASRLAGQNYGYT
TRBV5-5 | ASSPLTLNTEAF
TRBV5-1 | ASSIGPTSGSVAEAF
TRBV20-1 | SANPPGPLSYNEQF
TRBV4-2 | ASSQDQVNSPLH
TRBV20-1 | SARDLASPNQPQH
TRBV5-1 | ASSSTTGYPTEAF
TRBV5-1 | ASSLGTLAGGGGTDTQY
TRBV7-3 | ASSPRLSDTQY
TRBV7-2 | ASSLGSSGGLETQY
TRBV28 | ASRSPLAGGSNEQF
TRBV29-1 | SVEGLAANKQY
TRBV4-1 | ASSAGGGPGRETQY
TRBV7-3 | ASSSRDSTYNEQF
TRBV20-1 | SARERRGRTATYEQY
TRBV6-2/TRBV6-3 | ASSPPGPENQETQY
TRBV29-1 | SVTSPQY
TRBV18 | ASSPRNSGSYNEQF
TRBV9 | ASSPRGQPGTDTQY
TRBV5-5 | ASSPGLVNNEQF
TRBV6-5 | ASSYFRGRVGTHNEQF
TRBV11-1 | ASSFSDTNYGYT
TRBV7-2 | ASSLVLLLRDEQY